Below are 7 T cell receptor beta chains sequenced from a single sample in a study of cytomegalovirus exposure and HLA in healthy donors. PCR amplification relied on 60 Vbeta primers (plus 13 Jbeta primers). Measured with immunoSEQ multiplex PCR; TCRdb has only the in-frame clones, and not every one. The sample carries roughly 120,000 clones, 79% recorded once. Material for sequencing was PBMCs. Source of these receptors: a woman aged 18-29 years in good health and CMV-seropositive.

This chain links TRBV6-1 with TRBJ2-3, with 8 bases aligning to TRBD2. Losses at the gene ends were 7 bases for V and 6 bases for J; bases not matched to a gene: 9. The CDR3 has 14 amino acids. Germline CDR1 is MNHNS and CDR2 is SASEGT. CDR3 DNA sequence: TGTGCCAGCACCCCGGGGGGGGCCGGTGATACGCAGTATTTT. The encoded protein is CASTPGGAGDTQYF.

V and J are TRBV4-1 and TRBJ1-5; tentative D call: TRBD1 (5 bases). The length of the CDR3 is 15 residues. Germline lookup yields CDR1 MGHRA and CDR2 YSYEKL. The germline V and J ends were trimmed by 0 bases and 7 bases, with 13 bases remaining between them. CDR3 in amino acids: CASSQDLGRAQPQHF. As DNA, the CDR3 is TGCGCCAGCAGCCAAGATCTGGGCAGGGCCCAGCCCCAGCATTTT.

The genes are TRBV12-5 and TRBJ1-1; unclear D gene. Looked up from germline, CDR1 is LGHNT and CDR2 is FRNRAP. V was trimmed by 0 bases and J by 2 bases, leaving 16 bases between them. The CDR3 loop spans 17 amino acids. CDR3 sequence reads: CASGLVLWRQANTEAFF. DNA of the CDR3: TGTGCTAGTGGTTTGGTACTGTGGAGGCAGGCAAACACTGAAGCTTTCTTT. The variable domain in full, with the rest retrieved from reference TRBV12-5 and TRBJ1-1, is DARVTQTPRHKVTEMGQEVTMRCQPILGHNTVFWYRQTMMQGLELLAYFRNRAPLDDSGMPKDRFSAEMPDATLATLKIQPSEPRDSAVYFCASGLVLWRQANTEAFFGQGTRLTVV.

This clone was seen a few times. The chain joins TRBV30 to TRBJ2-3; D gene uncertain. Trimming removed 5 bases at V and 4 bases at J, with 7 bases between. CDR1 is GTSNPN, CDR2 SVGIG, per germline (reference sequence). This CDR3 is 11 amino acids long. The CDR3 protein is CAWSPADTQYF. CDR3 nucleotides: TGTGCCTGGTCCCCCGCAGATACGCAGTATTTT.

This clone was observed a handful of times. This sequence joins TRBV2 and TRBJ2-7; possible D gene TRBD2, 5 bases. The V gene's germline CDR1 is SNHLY and CDR2 FYNNEI. CDR3 length: 15 amino acids. Trimming pared 6 bases from V and 3 bases from J, leaving 18 bases between. The CDR3 reads CASRLDSLINYEQYF. CDR3 nucleotide sequence: TGTGCCAGCAGACTAGACTCCCTAATCAACTACGAGCAGTACTTC. The full variable domain, rest sourced from reference TRBV2 and TRBJ2-7, is EPEVTQTPSHQVTQMGQEVILRCVPISNHLYFYWYRQILGQKVEFLVSFYNNEISEKSEIFDDQFSVERPDGSNFTLKIRSTKLEDSAMYFCASRLDSLINYEQYFGPGTRLTVT.

This chain joins TRBV10-3 and TRBJ2-7, with 7 bases lining up with TRBD1. Germline trimming cut 10 bases from V and 3 bases from J; bases unmatched to any gene: 6. The CDR3 totals 12 residues. Per germline, CDR1 ENHRY and CDR2 SYGVKD. The CDR3 reads CASGTVDYEQYF. The CDR3 DNA is TGTGCCAGTGGGACAGTGGACTACGAGCAGTACTTC.

The gene calls are TRBV28 and TRBJ1-2, with 10 positions matching TRBD1. Germline-derived CDR1 and CDR2 are MDHEN and SYDVKM. The CDR3 totals 14 residues. Trimming removed 5 bases from V and 8 bases from J; junction bases left unmatched: 8. The CDR3 protein is CASSHRDRGNGYTF. The CDR3 bases are TGTGCCAGCAGTCACCGGGACAGGGGAAACGGCTACACCTTC.